This TCR beta chain derives from a study of shared clonotypes between healthy human individuals. Assay execution took place at the deep level. Every subset had its genomic DNA shared out evenly among several immunoSEQ plates. The data were produced by immunoSEQ multiplex PCR, yet TCRdb's version contains in-frame clones alone and is incomplete. Of about 380,000 clones detected, roughly 96% appear once; the ten largest clones hold around 0.29%. With CCR7-negative CD45RA+ TemRA cells, CD45RO+ cells were combined in CD8 memory. Trimming shortened V by 3 bases and J by 7 bases, and 6 bases separated the two germline ends. Germline-derived CDR1 and CDR2 are MNHNS and SASEGT. The CDR3 length is 11 residues.

The chain is built from TRBV6-1 and TRBJ1-2; D may be TRBD1 (6 bases). This receptor was obtained from a man aged 25-40 years in good health. The sample comprised memory CD8+ T cells sorted from blood. Subset defined: CD45RO+ cells pooled with CCR7-negative TemRA cells. The CDR3 DNA sequence: TGTGCCAGCAGTGAGGGGGCTGGCTACACCTTC. It yields the protein CASSEGAGYTF.